Listed below are T cell receptor beta chains from one sample, sequenced in a study of blood T cell repertoires in COVID-19. This table comes from immunoSEQ multiplex PCR, and its TCRdb copy is limited to in-frame clones, with some not included. The sample lists under 250,000 clones, roughly 83% seen once, with about 2.5% in the top ten. Sample: peripheral blood. The receptors come from a woman in her 70s with active or convalescent COVID-19. The CDR3 runs from the conserved cysteine through the conserved F or W. A D gene is named only where the DNA matches it firmly. Rows may omit the clone size; those that give it use once, few, many or a size class.

j_gene: TRBJ1-2
abundance: -
v_gene: TRBV6-5
d_gene: -
len: 14
CDR3nt: TGTGCCAGCAGCGTCGACGCAGGAATCCGGGGCTACACCTTC
CDR3aa: CASSVDAGIRGYTF

j_gene: TRBJ2-2
abundance: -
v_gene: TRBV29-1
d_gene: TRBD1
len: 14
CDR3nt: TGCAGCGTTCCCGGGACAGGGGCCACCGGGGAGCTGTTTTTT
CDR3aa: CSVPGTGATGELFF

j_gene: TRBJ2-3
abundance: -
v_gene: TRBV3-1/TRBV3-2
d_gene: TRBD2
len: 18
CDR3nt: TGTGCCAGCAGCCAAGATCTAGCGGGGGGCCCTAGCACAGATACGCAGTATTTT
CDR3aa: CASSQDLAGGPSTDTQYF

j_gene: TRBJ2-3
abundance: -
v_gene: TRBV28
d_gene: TRBD2
len: 20
CDR3nt: TGTGCCAGCAGTAGTTTTGGGGACAGCGCATTAGCGGGGGGTATAGATACGCAGTATTTT
CDR3aa: CASSSFGDSALAGGIDTQYF

j_gene: TRBJ2-7
abundance: -
v_gene: TRBV6-5
d_gene: -
len: 13
CDR3nt: TGTGCCAGCAGCCGACTAAGTAGGTACGAGCAGTACTTC
CDR3aa: CASSRLSRYEQYF

j_gene: TRBJ2-1
abundance: -
v_gene: TRBV9
d_gene: TRBD2
len: 15
CDR3nt: TGTGCCAGCAGCGTACTAGCGGGAGGGCCAGGTGAGCAGTTCTTC
CDR3aa: CASSVLAGGPGEQFF

j_gene: TRBJ1-3
abundance: -
v_gene: TRBV10-3
d_gene: -
len: 16
CDR3nt: TGTGCCATCAGTGAGGGCCTATGGGGGGCTGGAAACACCATATATTTT
CDR3aa: CAISEGLWGAGNTIYF

j_gene: TRBJ1-1
abundance: few
v_gene: TRBV25-1
d_gene: -
len: 15
CDR3nt: TGTGCCAGCAGTGAATTCGGACAGAAGAACACTGAAGCTTTCTTT
CDR3aa: CASSEFGQKNTEAFF

j_gene: TRBJ1-1
abundance: -
v_gene: TRBV7-2
d_gene: -
len: 14
CDR3nt: TGTGCCAGCAGAGCACGGACTGGGAACACTGAAGCTTTCTTT
CDR3aa: CASRARTGNTEAFF

j_gene: TRBJ2-4
abundance: -
v_gene: TRBV2
d_gene: TRBD2
len: 16
CDR3nt: TGTGCCAGGGGGAGCGGGGATACGTGGTCCAAAAACATTCAGTACTTC
CDR3aa: CARGSGDTWSKNIQYF

j_gene: TRBJ1-2
abundance: few
v_gene: TRBV5-4
d_gene: -
len: 12
CDR3nt: TGTGCCAGCAGCTTGCAGGGGTCTGGCTACACCTTC
CDR3aa: CASSLQGSGYTF

j_gene: TRBJ2-7
abundance: once
v_gene: TRBV7-2
d_gene: TRBD2
len: 14
CDR3nt: TGTGCCAGCAGCTTGACTAGCGCCGCCTACGAGCAGTACTTC
CDR3aa: CASSLTSAAYEQYF

j_gene: TRBJ2-7
abundance: once
v_gene: TRBV19
d_gene: TRBD1
len: 14
CDR3nt: TGTGCCAGTAGTACCAGACAGGGGGCGGGGGAGCAGTACTTC
CDR3aa: CASSTRQGAGEQYF

j_gene: TRBJ2-7
abundance: -
v_gene: TRBV3-1/TRBV3-2
d_gene: -
len: 13
CDR3nt: TGTGCCAGCAGCCAAATGGCCCCTTACGAGCAGTACTTC
CDR3aa: CASSQMAPYEQYF

j_gene: TRBJ1-3
abundance: few
v_gene: TRBV3-1/TRBV3-2
d_gene: TRBD1
len: 15
CDR3nt: TGTGCCAGCAGTTACCGTGACAGGGGAGGAAACACCATATATTTT
CDR3aa: CASSYRDRGGNTIYF

j_gene: TRBJ2-5
abundance: -
v_gene: TRBV29-1
d_gene: -
len: 12
CDR3nt: TGCAGCGTGAACAGAGGGCTAGAGACCCAGTACTTC
CDR3aa: CSVNRGLETQYF

j_gene: TRBJ2-3
abundance: -
v_gene: TRBV5-1
d_gene: -
len: 15
CDR3nt: TGCGCCAGCAGCTTGGGTACAGAGATCGCAGATACGCAGTATTTT
CDR3aa: CASSLGTEIADTQYF

j_gene: TRBJ2-7
abundance: -
v_gene: TRBV11-2
d_gene: -
len: 15
CDR3nt: TGTGCCAGCAGCTCCCTTTCGACAGTTCCCGGCGAGCAGTACTTC
CDR3aa: CASSSLSTVPGEQYF

j_gene: TRBJ1-5
abundance: -
v_gene: TRBV13
d_gene: -
len: 13
CDR3nt: TGTGCCAGCAGCTTGCGTCCGAACCAGCCCCAGCATTTT
CDR3aa: CASSLRPNQPQHF

j_gene: TRBJ1-4
abundance: once
v_gene: TRBV7-9
d_gene: -
len: 14
CDR3nt: TGTGCCAGCAGTCCAGGGTTGACTAATGAAAAACTGTTTTTT
CDR3aa: CASSPGLTNEKLFF

j_gene: TRBJ1-2
abundance: -
v_gene: TRBV27
d_gene: -
len: 15
CDR3nt: TGTGCCAGCAGCCCCTCGGGAGGAGCGTTACATGGCTACACCTTC
CDR3aa: CASSPSGGALHGYTF

j_gene: TRBJ2-3
abundance: -
v_gene: TRBV10-1
d_gene: TRBD2
len: 13
CDR3nt: TGCGCCAGCGGGGCGGGGGACTCAGATACGCAGTATTTT
CDR3aa: CASGAGDSDTQYF

j_gene: TRBJ1-4
abundance: -
v_gene: TRBV6-1
d_gene: TRBD1
len: 13
CDR3nt: TGTGCCAGCAGTGATGGACAGGTCGAAAAACTGTTTTTT
CDR3aa: CASSDGQVEKLFF

j_gene: TRBJ2-7
abundance: -
v_gene: TRBV3-1/TRBV3-2
d_gene: -
len: 13
CDR3nt: TGTGCCAGCAGCCACAGTAACCGCTACGAGCAGTACTTC
CDR3aa: CASSHSNRYEQYF

j_gene: TRBJ2-7
abundance: few
v_gene: TRBV30
d_gene: TRBD1
len: 13
CDR3nt: TGTGCCTGGAGTCCGGAATGGGACAGGGAGCAGTACTTC
CDR3aa: CAWSPEWDREQYF